Below, 31 T cell receptor beta chains from the same sample are listed, as sequenced in a study of T cell responses to AZD1222 COVID-19 vaccine. Libraries were prepared by immunoSEQ multiplex PCR; TCRdb keeps only in-frame clonotypes and omits some of them. The sample contains roughly 140,000 clones, 70% to 90% of which appear only once. This specimen consisted of peripheral blood, obtained on day 0 of AZD1222 vaccination. Source of these receptors: an adult in good health.

The chain employs TRBV5-4 and TRBJ2-4, with 8 bases aligning to TRBD1. The CDR3 sequence is 16 residues long. Looked up from germline, CDR1 is SGHNT and CDR2 is YYREEE (reference sequence). The junction had 7 bases not matched to a gene; V was cut back by 4 bases and J by 1 base. In nucleotides, the CDR3 is TGTGCCAGCAGCCTCCAGGGGGCATTGGCCAAAAACATTCAGTACTTC. This sequence encodes CASSLQGALAKNIQYF.

This clone appeared a few times. This sequence joins TRBV12-3 or TRBV12-4 and TRBJ1-1; D may be TRBD1 (5 bases). Trimming took 4 bases from V and 4 from J, leaving 10 bases between them. This CDR3 is 13 amino acids long. The CDR3 protein is CASSSGRLTEAFF. DNA for the CDR3: TGTGCCAGCAGTTCAGGGCGGCTCACTGAAGCTTTCTTT.

The rearrangement uses TRBV24-1 and TRBJ2-7; D tentatively fits TRBD1 or TRBD2 (5 bases each). CDR3 length equals 12 residues. Trimming pared 7 bases from V and 8 bases from J, leaving 14 bases between. Germline-derived CDR1 and CDR2 are KGHDR and SFDVKD. Written as DNA, the CDR3 is TGTGCCACCAGGGGGGAGTTGGGGAAGCAGTACTTC. It specifies CATRGELGKQYF.

This clone was seen once. This rearrangement joins TRBV7-2 to TRBJ1-1, with 7 bases fitting TRBD1. The ends lost 8 bases at V and 3 bases at J; junction bases unmatched: 6. Per germline, CDR1 SGHTA and CDR2 FQGNSA. This CDR3 has 13 amino acids. The CDR3 region is CASGRDRYTEAFF. Written as DNA, the CDR3 is TGTGCCAGCGGGAGGGACAGATACACTGAAGCTTTCTTT.

This chain joins TRBV29-1 and TRBJ1-4; 7 bases fit TRBD1. Germline values: CDR1 SQVTM, CDR2 ANQGSEA. Trimming took 6 bases from V and 3 from J; bases not matched to a gene: 7. This CDR3 region has 14 residues. In nucleotides, the CDR3 is TGCAGCGTAGTACACGGGACAGCTAATGAAAAACTGTTTTTT. Its translation is CSVVHGTANEKLFF.

The chain joins TRBV5-8 to TRBJ1-2; D gene ambiguous. The CDR3 has 13 amino acids. Germline loops: CDR1 SGHTS, CDR2 YDEGEE. V dropped 4 bases and J dropped 8 bases, with 15 bases sitting between them. The CDR3 DNA follows: TGTGCCAGCAGCCCGGACCGAATTGGCGGCTACACCTTC. Amino acid sequence: CASSPDRIGGYTF.

This clone was recorded a few times. The genes are TRBV5-1 and TRBJ2-2; TRBD1 agrees at 8 bases. CDR1 and CDR2 (germline): SGHRS, YFSETQ. With 4 bases clipped from V and 4 bases from J, the junction kept 6 bases outside the gene matches. The CDR3 extends over 15 amino acids. This CDR3 is CASSQGQGGTGELFF. DNA of the CDR3: TGCGCCAGCAGCCAAGGACAGGGAGGCACCGGGGAGCTGTTTTTT.

The chain links TRBV7-9 to TRBJ1-1; no reliable D call. Trimming shortened V by 3 bases and J by 0 bases, and 11 bases separated the two germline ends. Germline V CDR1 and CDR2: SEHNR, FQNEAQ (reference sequence). The CDR3 contains 15 residues. The CDR3 protein is CASSFLGRLNTEAFF. DNA of the CDR3: TGTGCCAGCAGCTTTCTTGGTCGGTTGAACACTGAAGCTTTCTTT. Full variable domain (missing parts from reference TRBV7-9 and TRBJ1-1): DTGVSQNPRHKITKRGQNVTFRCDPISEHNRLYWYRQTLGQGPEFLTYFQNEAQLEKSRLLSDRFSAERPKGSFSTLEIQRTEQGDSAMYLCASSFLGRLNTEAFFGQGTRLTVV.

The rearrangement links TRBV30 to TRBJ1-1; a weak D match, TRBD1 (5 bases). Germline CDR1 reads GTSNPN; CDR2 reads SVGIG (reference sequence). CDR3 size: 14 residues. V was trimmed by 0 bases and J by 2 bases, leaving 10 bases between them. The CDR3 DNA follows: TGTGCCTGGAGTGTCGGGGGTCTAAACACTGAAGCTTTCTTT. This gives the protein CAWSVGGLNTEAFF.

This clone was seen only once. The gene calls are TRBV23-1 and TRBJ1-4; perhaps TRBD1 as D (5 bases). TRBV23-1 is reported as an ORF; its role is uncertain. Trimming left V 0 bases short and J 0 bases short, with 11 bases between. The CDR3 runs 17 residues. For the CDR3, the DNA is TGCGCCAGCAGTCAATCGACAGCGAGAGCAACTAATGAAAAACTGTTTTTT. Translating gives CASSQSTARATNEKLFF.

CDR3: CASSPTGSLWTGNTIYF. Written as DNA, the CDR3 is TGCGCCAGCAGCCCAACAGGGTCGCTCTGGACGGGAAACACCATATATTTT. The gene calls are TRBV5-1 and TRBJ1-3; tentative D call: TRBD1 (6 bases). CDR1 and CDR2 from the germline V gene are SGHRS and YFSETQ. V lost 4 bases and J 4 bases, leaving 21 bases between the germline ends. CDR3 length equals 17 residues. Based on the CDR3 plus reference TRBV5-1 and TRBJ1-3, the full variable domain is KAGVTQTPRYLIKTRGQQVTLSCSPISGHRSVSWYQQTPGQGLQFLFEYFSETQRNKGNFPGRFSGRQFSNSRSEMNVSTLELGDSALYLCASSPTGSLWTGNTIYFGEGSWLTVV.

In regard to this clone: The same CDR3 is also encoded by other DNA sequences in this sample. The chain couples TRBV30 to TRBJ2-7; perhaps TRBD1 as D (6 bases). The CDR3 loop spans 12 amino acids. Germline V CDR1 and CDR2: GTSNPN, SVGIG (reference sequence). With 0 bases removed from V and 3 bases from J, the gap between germline ends came to 6 bases. The chain's CDR3 is CAWSVTGYEQYF. The CDR3 coding sequence is TGTGCCTGGAGTGTGACAGGCTACGAGCAGTACTTC.

The chain combines TRBV7-2 with TRBJ2-1; D call uncertain. The V end lost 5 bases, the J end lost 2 bases, and 10 bases lay between the germline ends. Germline V gene sequence: CDR1 SGHTA, CDR2 FQGNSA. The CDR3 runs 14 residues. The DNA of the CDR3 is TGTGCCAGCAGCCAACCTCCAGCCTACAATGAGCAGTTCTTC. Translated: CASSQPPAYNEQFF.

This chain joins TRBV25-1 and TRBJ2-3; D call uncertain. Trimming pared 3 bases from V and 4 bases from J, leaving 14 bases between. In germline, CDR1 is MGHDK, CDR2 SYGVNS. The CDR3 runs to 15 residues. In nucleotides, the CDR3 is TGTGCCAGCAGTGAGGGCAACGTGGCGGCAGATACGCAGTATTTT. It codes for CASSEGNVAADTQYF.

This chain joins TRBV14 and TRBJ2-2; 9 bases align to TRBD1. J gave up 6 bases and V 1 base, and 6 bases lay outside the gene matches. Looked up from germline, CDR1 is SGHDN and CDR2 is FVKESK. The CDR3 has 16 amino acids. The chain's CDR3 is CASSQAGTGRSGELFF. CDR3 DNA sequence: TGTGCCAGCAGCCAAGCCGGGACAGGGAGGTCCGGGGAGCTGTTTTTT.

The chain is built from TRBV10-3 and TRBJ1-6; D not resolved. Germline loops: CDR1 ENHRY, CDR2 SYGVKD. CDR3 length equals 14 residues. The germline V and J ends were trimmed by 7 bases and 7 bases, with 14 bases remaining between them. The CDR3 DNA is TGTGCCATCACTATACAAAGACCAAATTCACCCCTCCACTTT. It is translated as CAITIQRPNSPLHF.

This rearrangement joins TRBV19 to TRBJ1-1; D is possibly TRBD1 (5 bases). V lost 7 bases to trimming and J lost 1 base, with 16 bases between them. There are 15 residues in the CDR3. The germline V gene encodes CDR1 LNHDA and CDR2 SQIVND (reference sequence). CDR3 in amino acids: CASTPVGTANTEAFF. The CDR3 DNA is TGTGCCAGTACCCCGGTAGGGACTGCGAACACTGAAGCTTTCTTT. Together with reference TRBV19 and TRBJ1-1, the CDR3 gives the full variable domain: DGGITQSPKYLFRKEGQNVTLSCEQNLNHDAMYWYRQDPGQGLRLIYYSQIVNDFQKGDIAEGYSVSREKKESFPLTVTSAQKNPTAFYLCASTPVGTANTEAFFGQGTRLTVV.

The V call is TRBV6-5, the J call TRBJ1-5; 8 bases map to TRBD1. Germline V gives CDR1 MNHEY, CDR2 SVGAGI. V shed 7 bases and J 0 bases; nucleotides not matched to a gene: 5. CDR3 length equals 15 residues. The CDR3 DNA is TGTGCCAGCATTTCAGACAGGGGTAGCAATCAGCCCCAGCATTTT. It codes for CASISDRGSNQPQHF.

The V gene is TRBV7-3, the J gene TRBJ2-1; TRBD1 agrees at 11 bases. Losses at the gene ends were 6 bases for V and 6 bases for J; bases not matched to a gene: 4. The length of the CDR3 is 14 residues. The germline gives CDR1 SGHTA, CDR2 FQGTGA. The CDR3 DNA follows: TGTGCCAGCAGGTCCGGGACAGGGGGCAATGAGCAGTTCTTC. Translation: CASRSGTGGNEQFF.

J is TRBJ1-2 and V is TRBV10-3, with D possibly TRBD1 on 6 matching bases. V was clipped by 10 bases and J by 7 bases, with 19 bases between them. CDR1 and CDR2 from the germline V gene are ENHRY and SYGVKD. The CDR3 runs 13 residues. The CDR3 region has the DNA TGTGCCACATCGGGAGGGGCGGGGGCTGGCTACACCTTC. Translated, it gives CATSGGAGAGYTF.

The J gene is TRBJ1-1, the V gene TRBV5-1; D is perhaps TRBD1 (5 bases). The CDR3 covers 14 residues. Germline values: CDR1 SGHRS, CDR2 YFSETQ. The V end lost 5 bases, the J end lost 1 base, and 12 bases lay between the germline ends. CDR3 nucleotide sequence: TGCGCCAGCAGTCGGGACTCATGGAACACTGAAGCTTTCTTT. Protein: CASSRDSWNTEAFF.

This sequence joins TRBV7-9 and TRBJ2-5, with 11 bases fitting TRBD2. The germline V gene encodes CDR1 SEHNR and CDR2 FQNEAQ (reference sequence). The CDR3 loop spans 15 amino acids. Trimming took 5 bases from V and 4 from J; bases not matched to a gene: 6. CDR3 amino acids: CASSGAGLAGETQYF. The CDR3 region has the DNA TGTGCCAGCAGCGGGGCAGGACTAGCGGGAGAGACCCAGTACTTC.

This chain connects TRBV18 to TRBJ1-1, with D tentatively TRBD1 (5 bases). This CDR3 is 16 amino acids long. CDR1 and CDR2 from the germline V gene are KGHSH and LQKENI. V lost 3 bases to trimming and J lost 1 base, with 15 bases between them. The DNA of the CDR3 is TGTGCCAGCTCACCCGCGACAGCCGGGGGGAACACTGAAGCTTTCTTT. Protein sequence: CASSPATAGGNTEAFF.

The chain employs TRBV11-2 and TRBJ2-5; D gene ambiguous. CDR3 length equals 13 residues. Germline-derived CDR1 and CDR2 are SGHAT and FQNNGV. Deletions cut 4 bases from V and 7 bases from J, with 13 bases between. Here the CDR3 DNA reads TGTGCCAGCAGCTGGGGTTGGGAATGGACCCAGTACTTC. Translated, it gives CASSWGWEWTQYF.

The rearrangement links TRBV6-5 to TRBJ1-1, with D perhaps TRBD1 (5 bases). The V gene's germline CDR1 is MNHEY and CDR2 SVGAGI. CDR3 length: 13 residues. Trimming cost V 11 bases and J 8 bases, with 21 bases left between them. Here the CDR3 DNA reads TGTGCCGGGGGACCGAATACAGGTGGAGAAGCTTTCTTT. It codes for CAGGPNTGGEAFF.

The chain carries TRBV30 and TRBJ2-6; D is uncertain. The germline V and J ends were trimmed by 1 base and 0 bases, with 1 base remaining between them. Germline V gene lookup returns CDR1 GTSNPN and CDR2 SVGIG (reference sequence). The CDR3 has 13 residues. This CDR3 is CAWSGSGANVLTF. As DNA, the CDR3 is TGTGCCTGGAGTGGCTCTGGGGCCAACGTCCTGACTTTC.

The chain recombines TRBV9 with TRBJ1-6; TRBD1 agrees at 7 bases. Trimming cost V 5 bases and J 6 bases; bases outside gene matches: 2. CDR3 length equals 13 residues. Germline V CDR1 and CDR2: SGDLS, YYNGEE. CDR3 coding DNA: TGTGCCAGCAGTGGACAGGTTAATTCACCCCTCCACTTT. This encodes CASSGQVNSPLHF.

The chain couples TRBV11-2 to TRBJ1-1; 8 nucleotides line up with TRBD1. Per germline, CDR1 SGHAT and CDR2 FQNNGV. The CDR3 sequence is 13 residues long. The junction had 2 bases not matched to a gene; V was cut back by 4 bases and J by 4 bases. The CDR3, as DNA: TGTGCCAGCAGCTCGGACAGGGTCACTGAAGCTTTCTTT. It translates to CASSSDRVTEAFF.

The chain links TRBV30 to TRBJ2-1, with unresolved D. V lost 2 bases, J lost 6 bases, and 5 bases lay in between. CDR3 length: 11 amino acids. Germline CDR1 reads GTSNPN; CDR2 reads SVGIG (reference sequence). CDR3 sequence (DNA): TGTGCCTGGAGTCCTCTCAATGAGCAGTTCTTC. Translation gives CAWSPLNEQFF.

V usage is TRBV3-1 (or the pseudogene TRBV3-2) and J usage is TRBJ2-3; 8 bases match TRBD2. Germline V gene data show CDR1 as LGHDT and CDR2 as YNNKEL (reference sequence). Trimming cost V 4 bases and J 4 bases; bases outside gene matches: 10. The CDR3 loop spans 16 amino acids. In nucleotides, the CDR3 is TGTGCCAGCAGCCTATATGGTCGGGGGGGCCCAGATACGCAGTATTTT. Amino acids: CASSLYGRGGPDTQYF.

V gene TRBV24-1 combines with J gene TRBJ2-2; perhaps D is TRBD1 or TRBD2 (6 bases each). In germline, CDR1 is KGHDR, CDR2 SFDVKD. V dropped 5 bases and J dropped 7 bases, with 19 bases sitting between them. The CDR3 sequence is 16 residues long. CDR3 nucleotides: TGTGCCACCAGTGCGGAGGGGAGTGGGGGACACGGGGAGCTGTTTTTT. Its translation: CATSAEGSGGHGELFF.